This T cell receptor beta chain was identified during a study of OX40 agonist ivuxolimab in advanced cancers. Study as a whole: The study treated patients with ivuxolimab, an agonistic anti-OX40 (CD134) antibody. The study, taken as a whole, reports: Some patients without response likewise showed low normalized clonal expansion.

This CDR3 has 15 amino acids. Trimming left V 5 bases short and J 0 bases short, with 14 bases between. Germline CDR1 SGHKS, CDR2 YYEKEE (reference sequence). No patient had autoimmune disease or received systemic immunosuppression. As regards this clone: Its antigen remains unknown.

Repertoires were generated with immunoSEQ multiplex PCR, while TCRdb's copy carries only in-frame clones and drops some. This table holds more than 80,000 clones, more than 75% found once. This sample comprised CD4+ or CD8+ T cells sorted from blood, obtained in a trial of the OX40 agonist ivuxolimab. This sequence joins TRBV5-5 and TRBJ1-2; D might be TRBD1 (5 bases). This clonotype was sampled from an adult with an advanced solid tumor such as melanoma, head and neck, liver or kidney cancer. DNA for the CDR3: TGTGCCAGCAGTGAAACAGGCTCCGCTAACTATGGCTACACCTTC. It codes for CASSETGSANYGYTF.